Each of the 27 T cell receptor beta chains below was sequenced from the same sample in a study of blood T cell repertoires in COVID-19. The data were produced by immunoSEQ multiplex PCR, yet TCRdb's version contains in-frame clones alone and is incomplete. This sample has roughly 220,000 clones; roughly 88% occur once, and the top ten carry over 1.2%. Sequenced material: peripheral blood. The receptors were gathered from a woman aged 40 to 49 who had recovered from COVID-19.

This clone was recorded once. The chain's CDR3 is CASGRSYNEQFF. In DNA, the CDR3 is TGTGCCAGCGGGAGATCTTACAATGAGCAGTTCTTC. The rearrangement uses TRBV2 and TRBJ2-1, with D tentatively TRBD2 (5 bases). Trimming took off 8 bases at V and 4 bases at J, with 9 bases between the two ends. The CDR3 covers 12 residues. Germline assignment: CDR1 SNHLY and CDR2 FYNNEI.

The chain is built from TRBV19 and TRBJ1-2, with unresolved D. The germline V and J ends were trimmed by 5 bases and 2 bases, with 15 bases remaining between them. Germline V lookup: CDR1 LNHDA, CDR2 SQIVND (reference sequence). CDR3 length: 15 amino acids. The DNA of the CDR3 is TGTGCCAGTAGTGTAAGTGCGGGTAGAAACTATGGCTACACCTTC. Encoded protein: CASSVSAGRNYGYTF.

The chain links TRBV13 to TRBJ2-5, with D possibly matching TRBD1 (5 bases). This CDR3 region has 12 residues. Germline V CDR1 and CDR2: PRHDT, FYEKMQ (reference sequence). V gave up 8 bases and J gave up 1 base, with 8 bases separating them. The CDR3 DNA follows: TGTGCCAGCTCGACAGCCCAAGAGACCCAGTACTTC. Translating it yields CASSTAQETQYF.

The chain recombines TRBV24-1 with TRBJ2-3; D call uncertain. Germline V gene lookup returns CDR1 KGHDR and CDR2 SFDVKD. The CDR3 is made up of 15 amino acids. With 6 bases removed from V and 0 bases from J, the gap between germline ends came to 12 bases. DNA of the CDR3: TGTGCCACCAGTTCCAGAAAGTCTAGCACAGATACGCAGTATTTT. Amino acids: CATSSRKSSTDTQYF.

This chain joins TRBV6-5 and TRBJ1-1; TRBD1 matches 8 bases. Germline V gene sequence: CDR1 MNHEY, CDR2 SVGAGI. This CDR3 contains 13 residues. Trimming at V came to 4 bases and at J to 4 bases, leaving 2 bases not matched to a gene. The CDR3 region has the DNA TGTGCCAGCAGTTCAACAGGGGGCACTGAAGCTTTCTTT. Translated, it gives CASSSTGGTEAFF.

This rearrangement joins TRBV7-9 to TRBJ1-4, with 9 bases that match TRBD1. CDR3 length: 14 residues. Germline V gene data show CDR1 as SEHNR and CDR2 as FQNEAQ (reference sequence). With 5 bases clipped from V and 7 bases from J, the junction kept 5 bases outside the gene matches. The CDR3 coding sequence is TGTGCCAGCAGCCTACAGGGGGCTTTTGAAAAACTGTTTTTT. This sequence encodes CASSLQGAFEKLFF.

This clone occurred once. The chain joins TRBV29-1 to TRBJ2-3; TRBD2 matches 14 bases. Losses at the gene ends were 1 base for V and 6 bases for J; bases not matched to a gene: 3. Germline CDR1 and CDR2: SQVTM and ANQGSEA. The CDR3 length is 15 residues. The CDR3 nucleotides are TGCAGCGTTGAAGGGACTAGCGGGGGGTTGGATACGCAGTATTTT. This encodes CSVEGTSGGLDTQYF.

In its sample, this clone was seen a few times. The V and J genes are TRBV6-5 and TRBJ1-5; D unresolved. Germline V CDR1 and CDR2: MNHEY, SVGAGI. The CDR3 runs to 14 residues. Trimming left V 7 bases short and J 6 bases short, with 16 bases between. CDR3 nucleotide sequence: TGTGCCAGCATGAAGGCCCCGGGAGGTCAGCCCCAGCATTTT. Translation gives CASMKAPGGQPQHF.

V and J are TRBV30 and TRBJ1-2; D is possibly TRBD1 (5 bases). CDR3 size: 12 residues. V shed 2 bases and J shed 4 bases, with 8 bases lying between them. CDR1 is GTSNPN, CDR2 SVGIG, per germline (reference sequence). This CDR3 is CAWSPGSYGYTF. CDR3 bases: TGTGCCTGGAGTCCAGGGTCCTATGGCTACACCTTC.

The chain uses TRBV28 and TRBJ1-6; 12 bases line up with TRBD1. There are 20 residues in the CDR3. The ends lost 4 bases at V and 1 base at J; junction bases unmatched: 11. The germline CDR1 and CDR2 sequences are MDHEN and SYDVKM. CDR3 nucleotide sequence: TGTGCCAGCAGTTCTATCGGGACAGGGGGCTCGTGGTCCTATAATTCACCCCTCCACTTT. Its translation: CASSSIGTGGSWSYNSPLHF.

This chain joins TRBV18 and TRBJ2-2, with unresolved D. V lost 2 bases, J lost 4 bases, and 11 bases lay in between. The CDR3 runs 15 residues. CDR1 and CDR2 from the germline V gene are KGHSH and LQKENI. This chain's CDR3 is CASSPTPPGTGELFF. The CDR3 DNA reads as TGTGCCAGCTCACCAACACCCCCGGGCACCGGGGAGCTGTTTTTT.

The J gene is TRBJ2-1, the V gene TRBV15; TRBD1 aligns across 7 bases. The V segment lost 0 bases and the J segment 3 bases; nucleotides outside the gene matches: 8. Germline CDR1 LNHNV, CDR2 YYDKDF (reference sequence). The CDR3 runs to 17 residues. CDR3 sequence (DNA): TGTGCCACCAGCAGAGATACCGGGACAGCTTACTACAATGAGCAGTTCTTC. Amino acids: CATSRDTGTAYYNEQFF.

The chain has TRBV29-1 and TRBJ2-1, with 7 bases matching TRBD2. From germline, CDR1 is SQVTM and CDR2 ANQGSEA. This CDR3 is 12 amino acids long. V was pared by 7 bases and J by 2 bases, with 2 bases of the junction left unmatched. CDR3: CSGGLTYNEQFF. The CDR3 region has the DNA TGCAGCGGGGGACTAACCTACAATGAGCAGTTCTTC.

The CDR3 protein is CASSPEQGASYNEQFF. CDR3 in DNA: TGTGCCAGCAGCCCAGAACAGGGGGCCTCCTACAATGAGCAGTTCTTC. The chain couples TRBV7-2 to TRBJ2-1, with TRBD1 matching over 9 bases. The CDR3 totals 16 residues. Germline V CDR1 and CDR2: SGHTA, FQGNSA. V was pared by 5 bases and J by 0 bases, with 5 bases of the junction left unmatched.

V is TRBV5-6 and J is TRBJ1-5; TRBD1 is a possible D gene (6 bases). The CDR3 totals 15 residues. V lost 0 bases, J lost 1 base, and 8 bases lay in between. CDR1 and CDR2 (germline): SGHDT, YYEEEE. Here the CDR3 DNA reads TGTGCCAGCAGCTTGGGAACAGGGAGCAATCAGCCCCAGCATTTT. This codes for CASSLGTGSNQPQHF.

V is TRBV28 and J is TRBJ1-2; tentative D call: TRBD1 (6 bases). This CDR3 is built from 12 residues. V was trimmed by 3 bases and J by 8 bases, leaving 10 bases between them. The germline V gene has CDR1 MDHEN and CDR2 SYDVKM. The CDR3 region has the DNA TGTGCCAGCAGTTTCGGACAGCTAGGCTACACCTTC. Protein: CASSFGQLGYTF.

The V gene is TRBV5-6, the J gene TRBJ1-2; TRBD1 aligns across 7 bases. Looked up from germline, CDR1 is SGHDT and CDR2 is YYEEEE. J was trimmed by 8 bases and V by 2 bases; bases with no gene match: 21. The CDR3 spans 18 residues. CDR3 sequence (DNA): TGTGCCAGCAGCTTTTTCCAAGGGAGAACCAGGGGGAGGAAGGGCTACACCTTC. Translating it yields CASSFFQGRTRGRKGYTF.

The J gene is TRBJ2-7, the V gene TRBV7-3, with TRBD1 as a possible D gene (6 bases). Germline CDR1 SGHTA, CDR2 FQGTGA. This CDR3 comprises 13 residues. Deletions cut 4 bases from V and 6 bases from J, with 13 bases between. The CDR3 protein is CASSSNQGLEQYF. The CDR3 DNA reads TGTGCCAGCAGCTCCAATCAGGGGCTCGAGCAGTACTTC.

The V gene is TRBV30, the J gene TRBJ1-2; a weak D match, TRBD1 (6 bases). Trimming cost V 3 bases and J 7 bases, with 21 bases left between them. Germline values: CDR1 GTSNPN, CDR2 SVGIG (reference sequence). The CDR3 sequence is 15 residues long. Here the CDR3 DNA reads TGTGCCTGGAGGCCTACAGGGTTGGTAGGTCGTGGCTACACCTTC. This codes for CAWRPTGLVGRGYTF.

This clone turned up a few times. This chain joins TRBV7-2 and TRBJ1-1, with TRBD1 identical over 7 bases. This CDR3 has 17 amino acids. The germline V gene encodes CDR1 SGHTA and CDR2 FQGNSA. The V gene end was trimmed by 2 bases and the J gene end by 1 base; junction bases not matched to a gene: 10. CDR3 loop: CASSLHDRAVRNTEAFF. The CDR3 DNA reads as TGTGCCAGCAGCTTACACGACAGGGCGGTTAGGAACACTGAAGCTTTCTTT.

CDR3: CASMLAGGTDTQYF. DNA for the CDR3: TGTGCCAGCATGCTAGCGGGGGGCACAGATACGCAGTATTTT. This chain connects TRBV7-2 to TRBJ2-3; 10 bases are shared with TRBD2. V gave up 7 bases and J gave up 1 base; unmatched junction bases: 2. The CDR3 length is 14 residues. Germline CDR1 is SGHTA and CDR2 is FQGNSA.

Here the CDR3 DNA reads TGTGCCAGCAGCTTTCAAGTTGGGCAGTTTATTTTCTTT. Protein product: CASSFQVGQFIFF. The chain is built from TRBV5-6 and TRBJ1-1; D is unresolved. Looked up from germline, CDR1 is SGHDT and CDR2 is YYEEEE. CDR3 size: 13 residues. Trimming stripped 2 bases from V and 13 bases from J, with 18 bases between.

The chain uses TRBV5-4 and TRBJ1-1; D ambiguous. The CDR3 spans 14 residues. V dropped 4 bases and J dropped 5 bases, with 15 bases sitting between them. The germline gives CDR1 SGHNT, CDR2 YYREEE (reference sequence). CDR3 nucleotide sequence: TGTGCCAGCAGCGAAGTCTCGGCGGCAACTGAAGCTTTCTTT. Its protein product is CASSEVSAATEAFF.

CDR3 region: CASSLGGIGTSTDTQYF. As DNA, the CDR3 is TGTGCCAGCAGCTTGGGAGGAATCGGGACTAGCACAGATACGCAGTATTTT. The chain couples TRBV5-4 to TRBJ2-3, with D perhaps matching TRBD2 (6 bases). V lost 0 bases and J 0 bases, leaving 14 bases between the germline ends. The CDR3 runs to 17 residues. Germline CDR1 reads SGHNT; CDR2 reads YYREEE (reference sequence).

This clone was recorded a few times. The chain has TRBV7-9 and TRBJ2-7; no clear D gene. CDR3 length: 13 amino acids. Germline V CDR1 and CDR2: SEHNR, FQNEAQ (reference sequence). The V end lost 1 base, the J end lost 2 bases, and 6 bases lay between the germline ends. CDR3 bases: TGTGCCAGCAGCTTAGTTCTCGCCTACGAGCAGTACTTC. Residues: CASSLVLAYEQYF.

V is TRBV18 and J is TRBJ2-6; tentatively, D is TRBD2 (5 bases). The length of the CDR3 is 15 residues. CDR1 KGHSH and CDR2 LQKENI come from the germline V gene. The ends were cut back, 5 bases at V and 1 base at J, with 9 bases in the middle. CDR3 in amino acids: CASSTTGSGANVLTF. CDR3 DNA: TGTGCCAGCTCAACGACGGGATCTGGGGCCAACGTCCTGACTTTC.

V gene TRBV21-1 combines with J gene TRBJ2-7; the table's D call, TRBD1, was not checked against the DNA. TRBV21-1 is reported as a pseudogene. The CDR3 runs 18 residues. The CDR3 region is CASSKDEERGQGHYEQYF. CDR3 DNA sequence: TGTGCCAGCAGCAAAGATGAGGAAAGGGGACAGGGACACTACGAGCAGTACTTC.